The clone carrying this T cell receptor (beta chain) was seen repeatedly, ten times or more. This entry comes from a study of T cells in Graves' hyperthyroidism and ophthalmopathy. The germline gives CDR1 SGHAT, CDR2 FQNNGV. CDR3 length equals 14 residues. Trimming cost V 1 base and J 10 bases, with 16 bases left between them. RNA transcripts provided the source from which TCR beta CDR3 regions were amplified. The HTBI primer set drove a first-round RT-PCR of the TCR CDR3. TCRdb reprocessed the multiplex PCR reads with MiXCR, giving one entry per CDR3 protein. The table records more than 500,000 distinct CDR3 sequences, roughly 14% of them present only once.

This clonotype was obtained from a woman in her forties with Graves' ophthalmopathy. V usage is TRBV11-2 and J usage is TRBJ1-1; unclear D gene. The sample consisted of blood. CDR3 loop: CASSLAGVVGVAFF. The CDR3 region has the DNA TGTGCCAGCAGCTTAGCTGGGGTAGTTGGTGTAGCTTTCTTT.